Listed here are 14 T cell receptor beta chains from one sample, sequenced in a study of sequential checkpoint blockade in melanoma. TCRdb's table, derived via immunoSEQ multiplex PCR, lists solely in-frame clones and lacks some. The sample contains about 4,700 clones, less than 80% of which appear only once. Treatment described: randomized to nivolumab then ipilimumab (arm A) or the reverse (arm B). The sample here was CD8+ T cells sorted from blood (inferred from file names), taken from a patient given nivolumab and ipilimumab in sequence. The receptors were gathered from a human patient with melanoma. Some clones in this sample may be carry-over from other donors' samples.

This chain connects TRBV4-1 to TRBJ2-7; D is uncertain. V was pared by 0 bases and J by 2 bases, with 5 bases between. CDR3 size: 13 residues. Per germline, CDR1 MGHRA and CDR2 YSYEKL. The CDR3 region is CASSQDRAYEQYF. CDR3 coding DNA: TGCGCCAGCAGCCAAGATCGGGCCTACGAGCAGTACTTC.

The gene calls are TRBV4-3 and TRBJ2-2; 7 nucleotides match TRBD1. The junction had 4 bases not matched to a gene; V was cut back by 0 bases and J by 3 bases. The length of the CDR3 is 16 residues. CDR1 is LGHNA and CDR2 is YSLEER in the germline V gene. CDR3: CASSQDRGQDTGELFF. The CDR3, as DNA: TGCGCCAGCAGCCAAGATAGGGGGCAGGACACCGGGGAGCTGTTTTTT.

V gene TRBV13 combines with J gene TRBJ1-2; D may be TRBD1 (5 bases). V lost 3 bases and J 6 bases, leaving 11 bases between the germline ends. Germline CDR1 reads PRHDT; CDR2 reads FYEKMQ (reference sequence). CDR3 length equals 13 residues. CDR3 in DNA: TGTGCCAGCAGCTTCGTCCGGGGGGATGGCTACACCTTC. This encodes CASSFVRGDGYTF. Drawing the rest from reference TRBV13 and TRBJ1-2, the complete variable domain is AAGVIQSPRHLIKEKRETATLKCYPIPRHDTVYWYQQGPGQDPQFLISFYEKMQSDKGSIPDRFSAQQFSDYHSELNMSSLELGDSALYFCASSFVRGDGYTFGSGTRLTVV.

The chain combines TRBV7-2 with TRBJ2-3; 11 bases are a match to TRBD1. The germline V gene encodes CDR1 SGHTA and CDR2 FQGNSA. CDR3 size: 18 residues. Trimming at V came to 5 bases and at J to 0 bases, leaving 10 bases not matched to a gene. CDR3 sequence reads: CASSPGQGAGISTDTQYF. The CDR3 DNA reads TGTGCCAGCAGCCCCGGACAGGGGGCTGGGATTAGCACAGATACGCAGTATTTT.

This clone appeared a single time. The chain is built from TRBV19 and TRBJ2-5; 9 bases map to TRBD1. Losses at the gene ends were 5 bases for V and 6 bases for J; bases not matched to a gene: 10. This CDR3 has 15 amino acids. Germline-derived CDR1 and CDR2 are LNHDA and SQIVND (reference sequence). The CDR3: CASSLGTGHAQTQYF. Here the CDR3 DNA reads TGTGCCAGTAGTTTGGGGACAGGGCACGCACAGACCCAGTACTTC.

The J gene is TRBJ1-2, the V gene TRBV5-6; 10 bases agree with TRBD1. The CDR3 covers 15 residues. CDR1 is SGHDT and CDR2 is YYEEEE in the germline V gene. With V trimmed by 4 bases and J by 5 bases, 8 bases remained unmatched. Here the CDR3 reads CASSPGTGVPYGYTF. CDR3 nucleotides: TGTGCCAGCAGCCCCGGGACAGGGGTTCCTTATGGCTACACCTTC.

V usage is TRBV27 and J usage is TRBJ2-3; maybe TRBD1 (5 bases). Trimming pared 5 bases from V and 4 bases from J, leaving 10 bases between. This CDR3 is 13 amino acids long. Per germline, CDR1 MNHEY and CDR2 SMNVEV (reference sequence). The chain's CDR3 is CASSSPRADTQYF. The CDR3, as DNA: TGTGCCAGCAGTAGCCCCAGGGCAGATACGCAGTATTTT.

The rearrangement joins TRBV10-3 to TRBJ2-1, with TRBD2 identical over 10 bases. The V and J ends lost 2 bases and 9 bases, in that order; junction bases with no gene match: 4. This CDR3 is 14 amino acids long. Germline CDR1 reads ENHRY; CDR2 reads SYGVKD. The CDR3 region has the DNA TGTGCCATCAGTGAGATACTAGCGGGGAGTGAGCAGTTCTTC. Translated, it gives CAISEILAGSEQFF.

Regarding this clone: Other nucleotide sequences in the sample specify the same CDR3. The genes are TRBV5-6 and TRBJ1-3, with D possibly being TRBD1 (6 bases). Between the trimmed V and J ends, which lost 4 bases and 3 bases, there was a span of 17 bases. In germline, CDR1 is SGHDT, CDR2 YYEEEE. This CDR3 comprises 16 residues. CDR3 sequence (DNA): TGTGCCAGCAGCCTGGATGGGGGCCGGCATGGAAACACCATATATTTT. The encoded protein is CASSLDGGRHGNTIYF.

V is TRBV6-5 and J is TRBJ2-5; TRBD1 agrees at 9 bases. The V gene end was trimmed by 6 bases and the J gene end by 2 bases; junction bases not matched to a gene: 7. The germline gives CDR1 MNHEY, CDR2 SVGAGI. The CDR3 is 15 amino acids. The CDR3 loop is CASSPGQGIQETQYF. The CDR3 DNA sequence: TGTGCCAGCAGCCCCGGACAGGGGATTCAAGAGACCCAGTACTTC.

The rearrangement joins TRBV19 to TRBJ2-5; 7 positions agree with TRBD2. The CDR3 totals 14 residues. The trim removed 4 bases at V and 5 bases at J, leaving 7 bases unmatched. Germline V gives CDR1 LNHDA, CDR2 SQIVND (reference sequence). CDR3 region: CASSKFGGVETQYF. For the CDR3, the DNA is TGTGCCAGTAGTAAATTTGGGGGGGTGGAGACCCAGTACTTC.

The chain has TRBV6-1 and TRBJ1-3, with 7 positions matching TRBD1. The V and J ends lost 3 bases and 3 bases, in that order; junction bases with no gene match: 5. Per the germline V gene, CDR1 is MNHNS and CDR2 is SASEGT. The CDR3 is made up of 15 amino acids. The CDR3 sequence: CASSDGRGRGNTIYF. The CDR3, as DNA: TGTGCCAGCAGTGATGGAAGGGGGCGTGGAAACACCATATATTTT.

The CDR3 is CASSSGYEQYF. CDR3 DNA sequence: TGTGCCAGCAGTTCCGGGTACGAGCAGTACTTC. The rearrangement links TRBV27 to TRBJ2-5; no definite D call. The last part of the DNA fits TRBJ2-7 better; the J call may be wrong. Germline V gene data show CDR1 as MNHEY and CDR2 as SMNVEV (reference sequence). The CDR3 runs 11 residues.

V usage is TRBV9 and J usage is TRBJ2-2; 8 bases are a match to TRBD2. The junction had 10 bases not matched to a gene; V was cut back by 4 bases and J by 8 bases. From germline, CDR1 is SGDLS and CDR2 YYNGEE. This CDR3 comprises 15 residues. DNA of the CDR3: TGTGCCAGCAGCCCACGGGAGGGACGCAGGGGGGAGCTGTTTTTT. Encoded protein: CASSPREGRRGELFF.